One sample yielded the 13 T cell receptor beta chains listed below, sequenced in a study of blood T cell repertoires in COVID-19. Sequencing was performed with immunoSEQ multiplex PCR; in TCRdb, only in-frame clones are kept and a portion is missing. The sample includes 65,000 or so clones, approximately 80% seen only once; the top ten take roughly 4%. Specimen: peripheral blood. These receptors were taken from a man aged 60 to 69 with acute or convalescent COVID-19.

This chain joins TRBV19 and TRBJ2-7; 8 nucleotides agree with TRBD1. The CDR3 runs to 15 residues. Germline CDR1 and CDR2: LNHDA and SQIVND (reference sequence). V lost 5 bases to trimming and J lost 6 bases; unmatched junction nucleotides: 12. CDR3 protein: CASSPRQGPALEQYF. Written as DNA, the CDR3 is TGTGCCAGTAGTCCCCGACAGGGGCCGGCACTCGAGCAGTACTTC.

The V call is TRBV6-2 or TRBV6-3, the J call TRBJ1-5, with no clear D. The CDR3 spans 14 residues. Trimming left V 2 bases short and J 5 bases short, with 10 bases between. Per the germline V gene, CDR1 is MNHEY and CDR2 is SVGEGT. CDR3 coding DNA: TGTGCCAGCAGTTACGAGCTGATTGATCAGCCCCAGCATTTT. Amino acid sequence: CASSYELIDQPQHF.

This chain uses TRBV7-2 with TRBJ1-1; D may be TRBD1 (5 bases). V lost 5 bases and J 0 bases, leaving 10 bases between the germline ends. The length of the CDR3 is 14 residues. The germline V gene encodes CDR1 SGHTA and CDR2 FQGNSA. The CDR3: CASSPGHLNTEAFF. The CDR3 region has the DNA TGTGCCAGCAGCCCCGGACACCTGAACACTGAAGCTTTCTTT.

This clone was found once. The genes are TRBV15 and TRBJ1-5; maybe TRBD1 (5 bases). CDR1 LNHNV and CDR2 YYDKDF come from the germline V gene (reference sequence). Trimming took off 2 bases at V and 4 bases at J, with 21 bases between the two ends. This CDR3 contains 18 residues. CDR3 sequence reads: CATSRPPLFGQSNQPQHF. In DNA form, the CDR3 reads TGTGCCACCAGCAGACCACCCTTATTCGGACAATCTAATCAGCCCCAGCATTTT.

This chain uses TRBV6-5 with TRBJ1-2, with 7 bases fitting TRBD1. Germline V CDR1 and CDR2: MNHEY, SVGAGI. The CDR3 is 13 amino acids. Unmatched junction bases numbered 5, after V lost 2 bases and J lost 8 bases. CDR3 coding DNA: TGTGCCAGCAGTTACGCACAGGGGCTAGGCTACACCTTC. Protein product: CASSYAQGLGYTF.

This clone appeared a single time. The chain is built from TRBV7-9 and TRBJ1-1; possible D gene TRBD1, 5 bases. Germline-derived CDR1 and CDR2 are SEHNR and FQNEAQ (reference sequence). The CDR3 is 14 residues long. V was cut by 6 bases and J by 4 bases, with 15 bases left in between. The CDR3 DNA is TGTGCCAGCAGAATGGGAGGGGATCTCACTGAAGCTTTCTTT. It specifies CASRMGGDLTEAFF.

This rearrangement joins TRBV5-4 to TRBJ2-3; 8 bases are shared with TRBD2. The CDR3 runs to 15 residues. V was pared by 4 bases and J by 6 bases, with 10 bases of the junction left unmatched. Germline CDR1 is SGHNT and CDR2 is YYREEE (reference sequence). The DNA of the CDR3 is TGTGCCAGCAGCGGTCGAAGCGGGGGAGGGGATACGCAGTATTTT. It specifies CASSGRSGGGDTQYF.

The V call is TRBV21-1, the J call TRBJ2-7; TRBD1 reflects the table's D call only, with no check against the DNA. TRBV21-1 constitutes a pseudogene. There are 19 residues in the CDR3. The CDR3 spells CASSKVGVNVGTETNEQYF. The CDR3 bases are TGTGCCAGCAGCAAAGTGGGGGTTAACGTCGGGACAGAAACAAACGAGCAGTACTTC.

This chain connects TRBV6-1 to TRBJ1-4; 8 bases are a match to TRBD1. V trimming: 3 bases; J trimming: 4 bases; junction bases outside the gene matches: 4. The CDR3 runs to 15 residues. CDR1 and CDR2 (germline): MNHNS, SASEGT. The CDR3 region has the DNA TGTGCCAGCAGTGAGAGGACAGGGTATAATGAAAAACTGTTTTTT. Translated, it gives CASSERTGYNEKLFF.

The chain combines TRBV6-6 with TRBJ1-6; weak D call: TRBD1 (6 bases). In germline, CDR1 is MNHNY, CDR2 SVGAGI (reference sequence). Between the trimmed V and J ends, which lost 8 bases and 6 bases, there was a span of 17 bases. The CDR3 is 15 residues long. CDR3 protein: CASLLQTGINSPLHF. The CDR3 coding sequence is TGTGCCAGCCTCCTACAGACAGGCATTAATTCACCCCTCCACTTT.

This clone is a singleton in its sample. This chain uses TRBV7-3 with TRBJ1-2; 12 bases line up with TRBD1. Germline lookup yields CDR1 SGHTA and CDR2 FQGTGA. Trimming removed 5 bases from V and 8 bases from J; junction bases left unmatched: 12. The CDR3 extends over 16 amino acids. For the CDR3, the DNA is TGTGCCAGCAGCAAACTCGGGACAGGGGGCGCGGGAGGCTACACCTTC. Its protein is CASSKLGTGGAGGYTF.

This chain uses TRBV5-5 with TRBJ1-1, with 7 bases that match TRBD1. The germline V gene encodes CDR1 SGHKS and CDR2 YYEKEE (reference sequence). CDR3 length equals 14 residues. V was clipped by 0 bases and J by 6 bases; unmatched bases: 5. The DNA for the CDR3 is TGTGCCAGCAGCTTGGCCCCGGGACAGTCTGAAGCTTTCTTT. Translation gives CASSLAPGQSEAFF.

The CDR3 region has the DNA TGTGCCAGCAGTGACCAGGGGGCGAACACTGAAGCTTTCTTT. Translation: CASSDQGANTEAFF. This chain joins TRBV2 and TRBJ1-1; 8 nucleotides match TRBD1. J gave up 1 base and V 3 bases, and 1 base lay outside the gene matches. Germline assignment: CDR1 SNHLY and CDR2 FYNNEI. The CDR3 totals 14 residues. Based on the CDR3 plus reference TRBV2 and TRBJ1-1, the full variable domain is EPEVTQTPSHQVTQMGQEVILRCVPISNHLYFYWYRQILGQKVEFLVSFYNNEISEKSEIFDDQFSVERPDGSNFTLKIRSTKLEDSAMYFCASSDQGANTEAFFGQGTRLTVV.